This TCR beta chain was documented in a study of T cell repertoires in cytomegalovirus infection. Each CDR3 protein gets one entry after TCRdb re-called the reads with MiXCR. Of a few hundred thousand distinct CDR3 sequences in the sample, roughly 15% were seen once. Study outcomes and limitations: The study found HLA-C-restricted CMV-specific TCR beta clonotypes dominating the ex vivo response.

Trimming cost V 0 bases and J 4 bases, with 10 bases left between them. The CDR3 has 14 amino acids. In germline, CDR1 is DFQATT, CDR2 SNEGSKA (reference sequence). In its sample, this clonotype was seen a few times. Its target is unknown. Specimen: PBMCs. The V gene is TRBV20-1, the J gene TRBJ1-3; no firm D call. This receptor was identified in a human donor in good health (CMV status not recorded). Some clones in this sample may be carry-over from other donors' samples. As DNA, the CDR3 is TGCAGTGCTAGAGATCTCCCCCCCGGAAACACCATATATTTT. It is translated as CSARDLPPGNTIYF.